This T cell receptor beta chain stems from a study of blood T cell repertoires in COVID-19. The overall study: Sites across the United States, Italy and Spain contributed samples from acute and convalescent COVID-19.

The assay was immunoSEQ multiplex PCR, and TCRdb's table has in-frame clones only and misses some. There are 70,000 to 90,000 clones in the sample; roughly 87% occur only once, and 3.8% lies in the top ten. This TCR was sampled from a man aged 55-75 years with acute or convalescent COVID-19. Sequencing was done on a sample of peripheral blood.

The CDR3 reads CASSKRDGGGQPQHF. The CDR3 DNA reads as TGTGCCAGTAGTAAACGGGACGGCGGGGGCCAGCCCCAGCATTTT. The chain combines TRBV19 with TRBJ1-5; tentatively, D is TRBD1 (6 bases). The V end lost 4 bases, the J end lost 7 bases, and 17 bases lay between the germline ends. The germline V gene has CDR1 LNHDA and CDR2 SQIVND (reference sequence). The CDR3 has 15 amino acids. Full variable domain (outside the CDR3, taken from reference TRBV19 and TRBJ1-5): DGGITQSPKYLFRKEGQNVTLSCEQNLNHDAMYWYRQDPGQGLRLIYYSQIVNDFQKGDIAEGYSVSREKKESFPLTVTSAQKNPTAFYLCASSKRDGGGQPQHFGDGTRLSIL.